A selection of T cell receptor beta chains follows, all from one sample in a study of regulatory T cells in long-lasting Graves disease. TCRdb used MiXCR to reprocess the multiplex PCR reads, holding one entry per CDR3 protein. This table holds roughly 610,000 distinct CDR3 sequences, under 20% found once. These data were also reused for a study on T cells in Graves' hyperthyroidism and ophthalmopathy.

Here the sequenced sample was peripheral blood mononuclear cells (PBMCs), taken at new diagnosis, from a patient treated with antithyroid drugs. The receptors shown here come from a woman in her thirties with Graves disease. Both conserved end residues are part of each CDR3. Each record gives: clone size, D gene, V gene, J gene, CDR3 DNA, CDR3 protein. D genes are given only for firm matches. Where a row states a size, it is once, few, many or the class of an expanded clone; other rows omit it.

many,NA,TRBV28,TRBJ1-5,TGTGCCAGCAATTCAGGCTGGCAACAGATTCAGCCCCAGCATTTT,CASNSGWQQIQPQHF
few,NA,TRBV18,TRBJ1-2,TGTGCCAGCTCACTGGGGCATGGCTACACCTTC,CASSLGHGYTF
few,NA,TRBV30,TRBJ2-7,TGTGCCTGGAGTGCTCTGTACGAGCAGTACTTC,CAWSALYEQYF
many,NA,TRBV12-3/TRBV12-4,TRBJ1-5,TGTGCCAGCAGTTTAGGGGACAAATATAGCAATCAGCCCCAGCATTTT,CASSLGDKYSNQPQHF
many,TRBD2,TRBV7-2,TRBJ2-1,TGTGCCAGCACCTCTCGAGGCGGGAGGGGGTCCTACAATGAGCAGTTCTTC,CASTSRGGRGSYNEQFF
many,TRBD1,TRBV7-8,TRBJ1-6,TGTGCCAGCAGCTTCCGGGACAGAAATTCACCCCTCCACTTT,CASSFRDRNSPLHF
many,TRBD1,TRBV28,TRBJ2-3,TGTGCCAGCAGTCCCTGGACAGGGCGAACAGATACGCAGTATTTT,CASSPWTGRTDTQYF
many,NA,TRBV2,TRBJ2-1,TGTGCCAGCAGCGAGCGGGACATCTACAATGAGCAGTTCTTC,CASSERDIYNEQFF
many,NA,TRBV12-3/TRBV12-4,TRBJ2-7,TGTGCCAGCAGTCCCGAGGTTGCAACCACCTACGAGCAGTACTTC,CASSPEVATTYEQYF
NA,NA,TRBV29-1,TRBJ1-4,TGCAGCGTTGCGGGCAGAGGAAATGAAAAACTGTTTTTT,CSVAGRGNEKLFF
many,TRBD1,TRBV28,TRBJ1-2,TGTGCCAGCAGAGAGACAGGGGGCGTCGGTGGCTACACCTTC,CASRETGGVGGYTF
few,NA,TRBV29-1,TRBJ2-1,TGCAGCGTTGAGGTGGCCAACTTCCGTTATGAGCAGTTCTTC,CSVEVANFRYEQFF
many,NA,TRBV6-5,TRBJ1-4,TGTGCCAGCAGTTACTCCGGGACGGGAAATGAAAAACTGTTTTTT,CASSYSGTGNEKLFF
NA,NA,TRBV5-1,TRBJ2-7,TGCGCCAGCAAGGAGGGCTCTTCGTCGCGCTACGAGCAGTACTTC,CASKEGSSSRYEQYF
few,NA,TRBV5-6,TRBJ1-5,TGTGCCAGCAGCCCAACACGGGGGCTGGGTGAGCCCCAGCATTTT,CASSPTRGLGEPQHF
NA,NA,TRBV15,TRBJ2-7,TGTGCCACCAGCAGTCTCAGGGGACCCTACGAGCAGTACTTC,CATSSLRGPYEQYF